The clone carrying this TCR beta chain was observed once. V lost 5 bases, J lost 9 bases, and 13 bases stayed unmatched. CDR1 and CDR2 from the germline V gene are MGHDK and SYGVNS. The CDR3 consists of 15 residues. The data stem from a study of cytomegalovirus exposure and HLA in healthy donors. The primer mix had 60 Vbeta and 13 Jbeta primers. This table comes from immunoSEQ multiplex PCR, and its TCRdb copy is limited to in-frame clones, with some not included. The table lists about 80,000 clones, over 70% of them singletons. The specimen sequenced was PBMCs. This chain joins TRBV25-1 and TRBJ2-1; 7 nucleotides line up with TRBD2. The receptor was derived from a woman between 40 and 55 years old in good health and CMV-seropositive. The CDR3 region is CASSPFAGVGSEQFF. DNA for the CDR3: TGTGCCAGCAGTCCCTTCGCGGGAGTGGGGAGTGAGCAGTTCTTC.